The 26 T cell receptor beta chains in this list originate from one sample, sequenced in a study of cytomegalovirus exposure and HLA in healthy donors (dated by TCRdb to the late 2010s). The method behind the library was the immunoSEQ multiplex PCR assay. TCRdb retrieved this table from immuneACCESS and kept in-frame rearrangements only. Not all clones are present; in checked studies, unresolved V genes account for under half, and no reason is known for the remainder. The sample has roughly 75,000 clones on record, just under 85% of them singletons. 2.5% to 3.5% of the sample is taken by the ten largest. Sequenced material: PBMCs. The receptors originated from a man under 40 in good health and CMV-seronegative.

The genes are TRBV6-5 and TRBJ2-2; D possibly corresponds to TRBD2 (6 bases). The CDR3 has 15 residues. Deletions cut 1 base from V and 1 base from J, with 7 bases between. Germline assignment: CDR1 MNHEY and CDR2 SVGAGI. This CDR3 is CASSYYGRNTGELFF. CDR3 bases: TGTGCCAGCAGTTACTACGGGAGGAACACCGGGGAGCTGTTTTTT.

This clone occurred a few times. The chain employs TRBV18 and TRBJ2-5; D is uncertain. Germline V gene data show CDR1 as KGHSH and CDR2 as LQKENI. The CDR3 is made up of 13 amino acids. Trimming pared 6 bases from V and 2 bases from J, leaving 10 bases between. The CDR3 DNA reads as TGTGCCAGCTCGCCCGGGTCTCAAGAGACCCAGTACTTC. Translated: CASSPGSQETQYF.

The gene calls are TRBV7-2 and TRBJ1-2; 10 bases are a match to TRBD1. The junction had 4 bases not matched to a gene; V was cut back by 1 base and J by 5 bases. Germline V gene data show CDR1 as SGHTA and CDR2 as FQGNSA. CDR3 length equals 15 residues. The DNA for the CDR3 is TGTGCCAGCAGCTTAGTGCTGGACAGGGGGTATGGCTACACCTTC. Translation: CASSLVLDRGYGYTF.

The chain joins TRBV19 to TRBJ2-1, with D perhaps TRBD1 (6 bases). This CDR3 is built from 19 residues. Germline CDR1 and CDR2: LNHDA and SQIVND (reference sequence). V lost 5 bases and J lost 1, with 24 bases in between. The CDR3 DNA reads TGTGCCAGTAGTCCCCGACAGGACCATTCCGTGGGGTCCTACAATGAGCAGTTCTTC. Amino acid sequence: CASSPRQDHSVGSYNEQFF. The full variable domain, in which reference TRBV19 and TRBJ2-1 provide the parts outside the CDR3, is DGGITQSPKYLFRKEGQNVTLSCEQNLNHDAMYWYRQDPGQGLRLIYYSQIVNDFQKGDIAEGYSVSREKKESFPLTVTSAQKNPTAFYLCASSPRQDHSVGSYNEQFFGPGTRLTVL.

The chain couples TRBV7-9 to TRBJ1-3, with D possibly being TRBD1 (6 bases). V lost 5 bases and J 0 bases, leaving 11 bases between the germline ends. The CDR3 loop spans 15 amino acids. Looked up from germline, CDR1 is SEHNR and CDR2 is FQNEAQ (reference sequence). CDR3 bases: TGTGCCAGCAGCCTAGGACAGTACTCTGGAAACACCATATATTTT. Translation: CASSLGQYSGNTIYF.

In nucleotides, the CDR3 is TGCGCCAGCGCCTCAGGATCTGCGGGGGGCACAGATACGCAGTATTTT. It is translated as CASASGSAGGTDTQYF. This chain links TRBV5-1 with TRBJ2-3; TRBD2 matches 7 bases. V lost 7 bases to trimming and J lost 1 base; unmatched junction nucleotides: 12. The CDR3 is 16 amino acids. The germline V gene encodes CDR1 SGHRS and CDR2 YFSETQ.

The table lists this clone with a count of one. This chain uses TRBV15 with TRBJ2-4; 8 bases are a match to TRBD2. This CDR3 has 17 amino acids. The V gene's germline CDR1 is LNHNV and CDR2 YYDKDF (reference sequence). V lost 1 base and J lost 1; bases outside the gene matches: 6. The DNA of the CDR3 is TGTGCCACCAGCAGAGGAGGACTAGCAGCGGCCAAAAACATTCAGTACTTC. Encoded protein: CATSRGGLAAAKNIQYF.

The chain recombines TRBV5-4 with TRBJ2-2; tentatively, D is TRBD1 (6 bases). CDR1 and CDR2 from the germline V gene are SGHNT and YYREEE (reference sequence). CDR3 length: 14 amino acids. V was clipped by 5 bases and J by 0 bases, with 8 bases between them. The CDR3 DNA is TGTGCCAGCAGACAGGGCGCGAACACCGGGGAGCTGTTTTTT. This translates into CASRQGANTGELFF.

This clone was counted only a few times. The J gene is TRBJ2-4, the V gene TRBV19; D is uncertain. The CDR3 is 19 amino acids. Germline CDR1 is LNHDA and CDR2 is SQIVND (reference sequence). The V end lost 0 bases, the J end lost 0 bases, and 18 bases lay between the germline ends. The chain's CDR3 is CASSIDPRRSPLAKNIQYF. The DNA for the CDR3 is TGTGCCAGTAGTATAGATCCACGACGGAGTCCTTTAGCCAAAAACATTCAGTACTTC. Together with reference TRBV19 and TRBJ2-4, the CDR3 gives the full variable domain: DGGITQSPKYLFRKEGQNVTLSCEQNLNHDAMYWYRQDPGQGLRLIYYSQIVNDFQKGDIAEGYSVSREKKESFPLTVTSAQKNPTAFYLCASSIDPRRSPLAKNIQYFGAGTRLSVL.

This clone was recorded once. The genes are TRBV6-5 and TRBJ1-2; TRBD1 might be the D (5 bases). In germline, CDR1 is MNHEY, CDR2 SVGAGI. The CDR3 is 14 amino acids. The germline V and J ends were trimmed by 3 bases and 3 bases, with 11 bases remaining between them. CDR3 sequence reads: CASSYSRADYGYTF. CDR3 nucleotide sequence: TGTGCCAGCAGTTATAGCAGGGCAGACTATGGCTACACCTTC.

CDR3 DNA sequence: TGTGCCAGCAGCTTAGTGGCCAACCAGGCTTACTACGAGCAGTACTTC. It yields the protein CASSLVANQAYYEQYF. V usage is TRBV7-2 and J usage is TRBJ2-7; D unclear. Between the trimmed V and J ends, which lost 1 base and 3 bases, there was a span of 16 bases. Looked up from germline, CDR1 is SGHTA and CDR2 is FQGNSA. This CDR3 region has 16 residues.

The rearrangement links TRBV5-4 to TRBJ2-5; 7 bases align to TRBD2. The ends lost 1 base at V and 1 base at J; junction bases unmatched: 1. The length of the CDR3 is 14 residues. The germline gives CDR1 SGHNT, CDR2 YYREEE (reference sequence). CDR3: CASSLRGGQETQYF. CDR3 nucleotide sequence: TGTGCCAGCAGCTTGCGCGGGGGCCAAGAGACCCAGTACTTC.

The chain links TRBV5-4 to TRBJ1-2; perhaps TRBD1 as D (6 bases). V dropped 2 bases and J dropped 8 bases, with 7 bases sitting between them. This CDR3 has 11 amino acids. CDR1 SGHNT and CDR2 YYREEE come from the germline V gene (reference sequence). The CDR3 loop is CASSFRGGYTF. For the CDR3, the DNA is TGTGCCAGCAGCTTCAGGGGCGGCTACACCTTC.

The chain joins TRBV7-7 to TRBJ2-5, with 8 positions matching TRBD2. Per the germline V gene, CDR1 is SSHAT and CDR2 is FNYEAQ (reference sequence). J was trimmed by 4 bases and V by 5 bases; bases with no gene match: 6. The length of the CDR3 is 14 residues. The CDR3 loop is CASSPPLAGETQYF. The CDR3 DNA is TGTGCCAGCAGCCCGCCCCTAGCGGGAGAGACCCAGTACTTC.

This chain joins TRBV9 and TRBJ1-5; the D gene is possibly TRBD1 (6 bases). CDR3 length: 14 residues. V was cut by 4 bases and J by 4 bases, with 12 bases left in between. The germline CDR1 and CDR2 sequences are SGDLS and YYNGEE. CDR3 in amino acids: CASSSRGSNQPQHF. The CDR3 nucleotides read TGTGCCAGCAGCTCGAGGGGGTCTAATCAGCCCCAGCATTTT. Together with reference TRBV9 and TRBJ1-5, the CDR3 gives the full variable domain: DSGVTQTPKHLITATGQRVTLRCSPRSGDLSVYWYQQSLDQGLQFLIQYYNGEERAKGNILERFSAQQFPDLHSELNLSSLELGDSALYFCASSSRGSNQPQHFGDGTRLSIL.

The chain recombines TRBV9 with TRBJ2-1, with TRBD1 as a possible D gene (6 bases). The V gene lost 4 bases and the J gene lost 0 bases, with 14 bases spanning the gap. The CDR3 is 16 amino acids. CDR1 SGDLS and CDR2 YYNGEE come from the germline V gene. DNA for the CDR3: TGTGCCAGCAGCCCCCATAGGGGGAGCTCCTACAATGAGCAGTTCTTC. It translates to CASSPHRGSSYNEQFF.

Here the CDR3 DNA reads TGTGCCAGCAGCTGGGACGGACAGTACGGGGAGCTGTTTTTT. Translation gives CASSWDGQYGELFF. The V call is TRBV11-3, the J call TRBJ2-2; maybe TRBD1 (6 bases). This CDR3 has 14 amino acids. Trimming removed 4 bases from V and 7 bases from J, with 13 bases in between. Germline V CDR1 and CDR2: SGHNT, YENEEA.

J is TRBJ2-7 and V is TRBV5-4, with 9 bases matching TRBD2. The germline CDR1 and CDR2 sequences are SGHNT and YYREEE (reference sequence). The CDR3 has 15 amino acids. The trim removed 0 bases at V and 3 bases at J, leaving 4 bases unmatched. The CDR3 region has the DNA TGTGCCAGCAGCTTGGATTCGACTAGCGGCTACGAGCAGTACTTC. Protein product: CASSLDSTSGYEQYF.

The sample holds a few counts of this clone. This chain joins TRBV29-1 and TRBJ1-4; D not certain. This CDR3 has 13 residues. V shed 4 bases and J shed 0 bases, with 6 bases lying between them. Germline V lookup: CDR1 SQVTM, CDR2 ANQGSEA. The CDR3 loop is CSVVWPTNEKLFF. CDR3 DNA: TGCAGCGTTGTCTGGCCAACTAATGAAAAACTGTTTTTT.

This rearrangement joins TRBV18 to TRBJ2-5, with 7 bases that match TRBD1. CDR3 size: 14 residues. The V gene's germline CDR1 is KGHSH and CDR2 LQKENI. The V segment lost 8 bases and the J segment 4 bases; nucleotides outside the gene matches: 10. CDR3 in amino acids: CASRNYRGTETQYF. The CDR3, as DNA: TGTGCCAGCCGTAACTACAGGGGCACAGAGACCCAGTACTTC.

The chain uses TRBV5-1 and TRBJ1-1; tentative D call: TRBD1 (5 bases). The CDR3 runs to 16 residues. CDR1 is SGHRS and CDR2 is YFSETQ in the germline V gene. V gave up 3 bases and J gave up 1 base, with 16 bases separating them. DNA of the CDR3: TGCGCCAGCAGCTATCACCCTGGCAGGGAGAACACTGAAGCTTTCTTT. This encodes CASSYHPGRENTEAFF. Complete variable domain (other parts from reference TRBV5-1 and TRBJ1-1): KAGVTQTPRYLIKTRGQQVTLSCSPISGHRSVSWYQQTPGQGLQFLFEYFSETQRNKGNFPGRFSGRQFSNSRSEMNVSTLELGDSALYLCASSYHPGRENTEAFFGQGTRLTVV.

This rearrangement joins TRBV5-1 to TRBJ2-2; 8 nucleotides match TRBD1. Trimming took 2 bases from V and 4 from J; bases not matched to a gene: 4. This CDR3 region has 15 residues. Germline values: CDR1 SGHRS, CDR2 YFSETQ. CDR3: CASSLGQGSTGELFF. For the CDR3, the DNA is TGCGCCAGCAGCTTAGGACAGGGCTCCACCGGGGAGCTGTTTTTT.

This clone was detected a few times. The chain links TRBV7-6 to TRBJ2-7, with TRBD2 as a possible D gene (5 bases). CDR1 and CDR2 from the germline V gene are SGHVS and FNYEAQ. Trimming shortened V by 1 base and J by 0 bases, and 16 bases separated the two germline ends. The CDR3 consists of 17 residues. CDR3 residues: CASSLDLRGYGSYEQYF. CDR3 coding DNA: TGTGCCAGCAGCTTAGACCTACGGGGTTATGGCTCCTACGAGCAGTACTTC.

The chain uses TRBV18 and TRBJ1-2, with D perhaps TRBD1 (5 bases). The germline CDR1 and CDR2 sequences are KGHSH and LQKENI. V lost 2 bases to trimming and J lost 6 bases, with 16 bases between them. The CDR3 contains 15 residues. This CDR3 is CASSPSDGRGHGYTF. CDR3 DNA: TGTGCCAGCTCACCATCTGACGGGAGGGGCCATGGCTACACCTTC.

The J gene is TRBJ1-4, the V gene TRBV5-1; 8 bases agree with TRBD1. Germline CDR1 reads SGHRS; CDR2 reads YFSETQ. This CDR3 has 15 residues. V was pared by 3 bases and J by 10 bases, with 11 bases of the junction left unmatched. The chain's CDR3 is CASSSEDRAQAKLFF. CDR3 sequence (DNA): TGCGCCAGCAGCTCGGAGGACAGGGCTCAAGCAAAACTGTTTTTT.

V and J are TRBV30 and TRBJ2-2, with a weak D call TRBD1 (5 bases). This CDR3 is built from 13 residues. Germline CDR1 is GTSNPN and CDR2 is SVGIG (reference sequence). With 5 bases removed from V and 1 base from J, the gap between germline ends came to 8 bases. The DNA for the CDR3 is TGTGCCTGGCTCACAGGGAACACCGGGGAGCTGTTTTTT. It is translated as CAWLTGNTGELFF.